A single T cell receptor beta chain is shown here with its context. Its antigen is still unknown. The data belong to a study of cytomegalovirus exposure and HLA in healthy donors. Study results and caveats: Highly shared sequence variants in one cluster were likely a sequencing artifact. With later analysis, a missense DCLRE1C variant became linked to TCR beta V- and J-gene trimming. Most of the TCR beta V segments (in an earlier analysis) were productive either about 90% or about 30% of the time. What TCR beta sequences reportedly achieved was accurate prediction of HLA-A and HLA-B alleles in most subjects.

Primers: 60 Vbeta forward and 13 Jbeta reverse. The protocol was immunoSEQ multiplex PCR, while the TCRdb copy is restricted to in-frame clones and leaves out a portion. This table has about 120,000 clones, 60% to 85% appearing once. The germline V gene encodes CDR1 MNHEY and CDR2 SVGAGI. CDR3 length: 15 residues. V lost 7 bases, J lost 0 bases, and 15 bases lay in between. Source material: PBMCs. The V and J genes are TRBV6-5 and TRBJ1-1; weak D call: TRBD1 (6 bases). The clonotype originates from a young woman in good health and CMV-seronegative. The CDR3 spells CASTPRGLVNTEAFF. CDR3 sequence (DNA): TGTGCCAGCACGCCCAGGGGATTAGTGAACACTGAAGCTTTCTTT.